One and the same sample provided the 20 T cell receptor beta chains below, sequenced in a study of OX40 agonist ivuxolimab in advanced cancers. Library prep was done by the immunoSEQ multiplex PCR assay. Not all clones reach the TCRdb copy of this immuneACCESS table, which keeps in-frame sequences only. Checked studies attribute under half of the gap to unresolved V genes and leave the rest unexplained. This sample gives about 14,000 clones in total; 82% of them show up just once. The biggest ten clones account for around 45% of the sample. The sequenced sample was CD4+ or CD8+ T cells sorted from blood, obtained in a trial of the OX40 agonist ivuxolimab. The receptors stem from an adult with an advanced solid tumor such as melanoma, head and neck, liver or kidney cancer.

The rearrangement joins TRBV7-2 to TRBJ2-1; the match to TRBD2 covers 7 bases. Germline trimming cut 5 bases from V and 5 bases from J; bases unmatched to any gene: 12. The CDR3 has 16 residues. Germline assignment: CDR1 SGHTA and CDR2 FQGNSA. This CDR3 reads CASSSRTRVHDNEQFF. Here the CDR3 DNA reads TGTGCCAGCAGCAGCAGGACTAGGGTCCATGACAATGAGCAGTTCTTC.

The chain is built from TRBV27 and TRBJ2-2; TRBD2 matches at 8 bases. V lost 5 bases, J lost 8 bases, and 4 bases stayed unmatched. CDR3 length: 13 residues. The germline gives CDR1 MNHEY, CDR2 SMNVEV (reference sequence). This CDR3 reads CASSPGLVGELFF. The CDR3 nucleotides are TGTGCCAGCAGTCCGGGACTAGTAGGGGAGCTGTTTTTT.

The gene calls are TRBV5-6 and TRBJ2-1; TRBD2 matches 7 bases. Per germline, CDR1 SGHDT and CDR2 YYEEEE. After removal of 2 bases from V and 7 bases from J, the junction contained 3 bases not matched to a gene. This CDR3 has 13 amino acids. CDR3 in DNA: TGTGCCAGCAGCTTCGGAGCGGGGAATGAGCAGTTCTTC. This gives the protein CASSFGAGNEQFF.

This clone appeared once. The rearrangement links TRBV6-5 to TRBJ2-3; unclear D gene. Germline values: CDR1 MNHEY, CDR2 SVGAGI. The CDR3 consists of 15 residues. V shed 5 bases and J shed 0 bases, with 12 bases lying between them. The CDR3 is CASSRHATSTDTQYF. The CDR3 DNA sequence: TGTGCCAGCAGTAGACACGCAACTAGCACAGATACGCAGTATTTT.

This sequence joins TRBV7-2 and TRBJ2-1; 11 bases are a match to TRBD1. V was clipped by 3 bases and J by 6 bases; unmatched bases: 4. CDR3 length: 15 residues. Per the germline V gene, CDR1 is SGHTA and CDR2 is FQGNSA. The DNA for the CDR3 is TGTGCCAGCAGCTTCGGACAGGGGGCTTCCAATGAGCAGTTCTTC. As protein: CASSFGQGASNEQFF. The full variable domain, with the rest looked up from reference TRBV7-2 and TRBJ2-1, is GAGVSQSPSNKVTEKGKDVELRCDPISGHTALYWYRQSLGQGLEFLIYFQGNSAPDKSGLPSDRFSAERTGGSVSTLTIQRTQQEDSAVYLCASSFGQGASNEQFFGPGTRLTVL.

As to this clone: The junction departs from germline at one end; a sequencing error may be responsible. The chain has TRBV9 and TRBJ2-1; 8 nucleotides agree with TRBD2. CDR3 length: 15 amino acids. Germline V CDR1 and CDR2: SGDLS, YYNGEE. The CDR3: CASTVSGGFYNEQFF. The CDR3 nucleotides are TGTGCCAGCACCGTAAGCGGGGGCTTCTACAATGAGCAGTTCTTC.

V usage is TRBV28 and J usage is TRBJ1-5; D may be TRBD1 (5 bases). CDR1 is MDHEN and CDR2 is SYDVKM in the germline V gene. Trimming cost V 3 bases and J 3 bases, with 15 bases left between them. CDR3 length equals 16 residues. The CDR3: CASSLWPAGHNQPQHF. In DNA form, the CDR3 reads TGTGCCAGCAGTTTGTGGCCAGCAGGGCACAATCAGCCCCAGCATTTT. Together with reference TRBV28 and TRBJ1-5, the CDR3 gives the full variable domain: DVKVTQSSRYLVKRTGEKVFLECVQDMDHENMFWYRQDPGLGLRLIYFSYDVKMKEKGDIPEGYSVSREKKERFSLILESASTNQTSMYLCASSLWPAGHNQPQHFGDGTRLSIL.

CDR3 protein: CASSPYPGTGDYEQYF. CDR3 in DNA: TGTGCCAGCAGCCCCTATCCCGGGACAGGGGACTACGAGCAGTACTTC. The V call is TRBV7-6, the J call TRBJ2-7; 10 positions match TRBD1. With 5 bases clipped from V and 3 bases from J, the junction kept 10 bases outside the gene matches. Germline-derived CDR1 and CDR2 are SGHVS and FNYEAQ. The CDR3 covers 16 residues.

This sequence joins TRBV5-1 and TRBJ2-3; 10 bases are shared with TRBD2. This CDR3 has 14 amino acids. Looked up from germline, CDR1 is SGHRS and CDR2 is YFSETQ. Trimming took 4 bases from V and 6 from J; bases not matched to a gene: 5. The CDR3 here is CASSRTSGTDTQYF. The CDR3 DNA reads TGCGCCAGCAGCAGAACTAGCGGGACGGATACGCAGTATTTT.

The gene calls are TRBV6-1 and TRBJ1-3; D may be TRBD1 (5 bases). CDR1 MNHNS and CDR2 SASEGT come from the germline V gene. The CDR3 sequence is 15 residues long. V shed 7 bases and J shed 4 bases, with 17 bases lying between them. In DNA, the CDR3 is TGTGCCAGCATTATGGGGGAGGGAAGCGGAAACACCATATATTTT. Amino acid sequence: CASIMGEGSGNTIYF.

The chain employs TRBV4-1 and TRBJ1-1; D gene unclear. CDR1 is MGHRA, CDR2 YSYEKL, per germline. This CDR3 is built from 14 residues. The V gene lost 0 bases and the J gene lost 3 bases, with 8 bases spanning the gap. The DNA for the CDR3 is TGCGCCAGCAGCCAAGAGGGAAGAGACACTGAAGCTTTCTTT. Amino acids: CASSQEGRDTEAFF.

V gene TRBV4-2 combines with J gene TRBJ1-1; D unresolved. This CDR3 spans 16 amino acids. CDR1 and CDR2 from the germline V gene are LGHNA and YNFKEQ. With 3 bases removed from V and 0 bases from J, the gap between germline ends came to 14 bases. As DNA, the CDR3 is TGTGCCAGCAGCCACGAGGTGGCGGATATGAACACTGAAGCTTTCTTT. As protein: CASSHEVADMNTEAFF.

This rearrangement joins TRBV4-2 to TRBJ1-6; D perhaps matches TRBD1 (6 bases). Trimming took 0 bases from V and 0 from J, leaving 9 bases between them. CDR3 length: 17 residues. Germline V lookup: CDR1 LGHNA, CDR2 YNFKEQ. This chain's CDR3 is CASSQEGGFSYNSPLHF. The CDR3 DNA reads as TGTGCCAGCAGCCAAGAAGGGGGTTTCTCCTATAATTCACCCCTCCACTTT.

The chain carries TRBV27 and TRBJ2-7; no clear D gene. This CDR3 contains 14 residues. The germline V gene encodes CDR1 MNHEY and CDR2 SMNVEV (reference sequence). Between the trimmed V and J ends, which lost 2 bases and 1 base, there was a span of 9 bases. The CDR3 loop is CASSLISSSYEQYF. In DNA form, the CDR3 reads TGTGCCAGCAGTTTAATAAGCAGTTCCTACGAGCAGTACTTC.

CDR3: CASSLSGDTYEQYF. The CDR3 coding sequence is TGTGCCAGCAGCTTAAGTGGTGACACCTACGAGCAGTACTTC. This chain links TRBV7-9 with TRBJ2-7; D gene unclear. Deletions cut 2 bases from V and 2 bases from J, with 10 bases between. The CDR3 extends over 14 amino acids. Germline V gives CDR1 SEHNR, CDR2 FQNEAQ (reference sequence).

This clone has more than one count but fewer than ten. This chain connects TRBV29-1 to TRBJ1-1; D remains ambiguous. V dropped 0 bases and J dropped 4 bases, with 9 bases sitting between them. The CDR3 has 13 residues. The germline V gene has CDR1 SQVTM and CDR2 ANQGSEA. The CDR3, as DNA: TGCAGCGTTGAAGAGGGTTTGGTCACTGAAGCTTTCTTT. Amino acid sequence: CSVEEGLVTEAFF.

The chain joins TRBV9 to TRBJ1-1; unclear D gene. CDR3 length equals 16 residues. Trimming left V 3 bases short and J 1 base short, with 16 bases between. Germline values: CDR1 SGDLS, CDR2 YYNGEE. CDR3 protein: CASSASLTRENTEAFF. The CDR3 coding sequence is TGTGCCAGCAGCGCTTCCTTAACGAGGGAGAACACTGAAGCTTTCTTT.

The gene calls are TRBV4-3 and TRBJ2-1; 10 bases are shared with TRBD1. Germline trimming cut 4 bases from V and 6 bases from J; bases unmatched to any gene: 3. The CDR3 consists of 14 residues. Per the germline V gene, CDR1 is LGHNA and CDR2 is YSLEER. For the CDR3, the DNA is TGCGCCAGCAGCCCGGGGACAGGGGTCAATGAGCAGTTCTTC. It codes for CASSPGTGVNEQFF.

By share of the sample, this clone is medium-sized. This chain links TRBV2 with TRBJ2-5, with 7 bases aligning to TRBD1. This CDR3 has 15 amino acids. Germline V CDR1 and CDR2: SNHLY, FYNNEI. Trimming took 6 bases from V and 5 from J; bases not matched to a gene: 12. The CDR3 sequence is CASRFLTGPLETQYF. The CDR3 DNA reads TGTGCCAGCAGATTCTTGACAGGGCCCCTTGAGACCCAGTACTTC.

V and J are TRBV15 and TRBJ1-3, with D possibly being TRBD1 (6 bases). The germline gives CDR1 LNHNV, CDR2 YYDKDF (reference sequence). V was shortened by 2 bases and J by 0 bases, with 14 bases between the two germline ends. The CDR3 is made up of 17 amino acids. Here the CDR3 reads CATSRPGQLSSGNTIYF. The CDR3 DNA reads as TGTGCCACCAGCAGACCCGGACAGCTAAGCTCTGGAAACACCATATATTTT.